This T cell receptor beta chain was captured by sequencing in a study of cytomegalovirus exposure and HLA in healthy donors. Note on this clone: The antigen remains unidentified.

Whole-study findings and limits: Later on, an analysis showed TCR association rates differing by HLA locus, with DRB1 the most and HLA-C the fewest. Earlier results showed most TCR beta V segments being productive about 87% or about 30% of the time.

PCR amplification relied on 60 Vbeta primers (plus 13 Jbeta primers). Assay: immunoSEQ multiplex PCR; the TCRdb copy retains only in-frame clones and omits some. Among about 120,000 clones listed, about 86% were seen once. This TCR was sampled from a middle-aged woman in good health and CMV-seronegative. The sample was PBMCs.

The DNA of the CDR3 is TGTGCCAGCAGCTTTATGACAGGGGATAGATTGAGCTCTGGAAACACCATATATTTT. This codes for CASSFMTGDRLSSGNTIYF. The chain uses TRBV5-6 and TRBJ1-3; 8 bases map to TRBD1. This CDR3 contains 19 residues. Germline V gene sequence: CDR1 SGHDT, CDR2 YYEEEE. After removal of 2 bases from V and 0 bases from J, the junction contained 13 bases not matched to a gene.